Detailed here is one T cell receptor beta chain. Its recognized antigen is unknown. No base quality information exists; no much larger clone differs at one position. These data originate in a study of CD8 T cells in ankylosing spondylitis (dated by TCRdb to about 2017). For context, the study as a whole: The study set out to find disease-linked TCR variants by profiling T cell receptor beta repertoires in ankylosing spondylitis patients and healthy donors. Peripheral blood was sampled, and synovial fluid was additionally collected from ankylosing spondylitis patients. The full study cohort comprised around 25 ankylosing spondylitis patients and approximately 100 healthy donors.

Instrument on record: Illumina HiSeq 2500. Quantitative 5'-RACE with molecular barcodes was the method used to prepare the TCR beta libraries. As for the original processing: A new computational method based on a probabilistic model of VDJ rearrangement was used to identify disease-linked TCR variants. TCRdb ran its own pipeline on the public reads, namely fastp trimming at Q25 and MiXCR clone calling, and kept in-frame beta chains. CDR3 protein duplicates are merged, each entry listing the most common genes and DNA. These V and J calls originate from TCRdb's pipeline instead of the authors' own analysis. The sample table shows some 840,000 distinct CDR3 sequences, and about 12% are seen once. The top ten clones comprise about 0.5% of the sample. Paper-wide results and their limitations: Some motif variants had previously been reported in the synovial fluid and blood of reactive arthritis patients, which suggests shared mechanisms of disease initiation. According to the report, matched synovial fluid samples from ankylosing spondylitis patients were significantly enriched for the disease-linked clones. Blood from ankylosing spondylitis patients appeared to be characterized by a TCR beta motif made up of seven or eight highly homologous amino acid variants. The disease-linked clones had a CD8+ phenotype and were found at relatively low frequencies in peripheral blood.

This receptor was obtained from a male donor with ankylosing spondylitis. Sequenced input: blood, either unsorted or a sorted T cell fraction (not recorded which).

Here is the DNA: TGCGCCAGCAGCCCCTGGCCGGGGTACGAGCAGTACTTC. Translated, this gives CASSPWPGYEQYF. The sequence links TRBV5-1 to TRBJ2-7; possibly the D gene is TRBD2, per 5 matching bases. From its cysteine to its phenylalanine, the CDR3 spans 13 amino acids. CDR3 DNA only is kept here, 39 bases in frame from base 1. Between the V and J ends, shortened by 4 bases and 4 bases respectively, the junction contains 12 bases. CDR1 and CDR2 are read off the germline V gene as SGHRS and YFSETQ.